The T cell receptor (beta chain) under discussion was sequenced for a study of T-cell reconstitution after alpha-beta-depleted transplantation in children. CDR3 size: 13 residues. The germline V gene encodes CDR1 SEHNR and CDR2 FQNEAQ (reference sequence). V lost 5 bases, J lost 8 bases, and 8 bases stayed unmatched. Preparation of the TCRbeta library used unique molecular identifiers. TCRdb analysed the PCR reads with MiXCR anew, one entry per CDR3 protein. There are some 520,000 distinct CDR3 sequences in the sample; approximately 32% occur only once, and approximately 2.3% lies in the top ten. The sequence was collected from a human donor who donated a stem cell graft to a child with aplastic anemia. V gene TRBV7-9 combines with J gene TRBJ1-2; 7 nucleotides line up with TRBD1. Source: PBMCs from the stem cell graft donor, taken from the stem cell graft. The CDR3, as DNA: TGTGCCAGCAGCCAGGGGGGGCCGGTAGGCTACACCTTC. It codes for CASSQGGPVGYTF. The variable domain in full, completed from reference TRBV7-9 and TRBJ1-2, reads DTGVSQNPRHKITKRGQNVTFRCDPISEHNRLYWYRQTLGQGPEFLTYFQNEAQLEKSRLLSDRFSAERPKGSFSTLEIQRTEQGDSAMYLCASSQGGPVGYTFGSGTRLTVV.